The rows below give T cell receptor beta chains drawn from one sample of a study of blood T cell repertoires in COVID-19. Sequencing used immunoSEQ multiplex PCR; TCRdb keeps in-frame clones, though not all of them. The table has 75,000 to 95,000 clones, 90% seen once. The source material was peripheral blood. These receptors were obtained from a man in his 60s with acute or convalescent COVID-19. The CDR3 runs from the conserved cysteine through the conserved F or W. D genes are given only for firm matches. Clone size, where shown, is once, few, many, or a class for clones that have expanded.

clone size	V gene	D gene	J gene	CDR3 protein	CDR3 DNA
.	TRBV6-5	.	TRBJ1-1	CASTPTPGGQGAFF	TGTGCCAGCACTCCAACGCCCGGGGGGCAGGGAGCTTTCTTT
.	TRBV2	.	TRBJ1-4	CAGGEEKLFF	TGTGCCGGGGGGGAGGAAAAACTGTTTTTT
.	TRBV11-3	TRBD2	TRBJ2-7	CASSLAGGLSYEQYF	TGTGCCAGCAGCCTAGCGGGAGGCCTCTCCTACGAGCAGTACTTC
.	TRBV19	.	TRBJ2-7	CASSIAGSYYEQYF	TGTGCCAGTAGTATAGCCGGGAGCTACTACGAGCAGTACTTC
.	TRBV27	.	TRBJ1-5	CASSQANQPQHF	TGTGCCAGCAGCCAGGCTAATCAGCCCCAGCATTTT
.	TRBV12-3/TRBV12-4	.	TRBJ1-6	CASSLGESPLHF	TGTGCCAGCAGCCTAGGGGAATCACCCCTCCACTTT
.	TRBV7-2	TRBD1	TRBJ2-7	CASSQGVRDEQYF	TGTGCCAGCAGCCAGGGGGTTAGAGACGAGCAGTACTTC
few	TRBV29-1	TRBD2	TRBJ2-7	CSVEGLAGYEQYF	TGCAGCGTTGAAGGGCTAGCGGGGTACGAGCAGTACTTC
.	TRBV6-5	.	TRBJ1-5	CASSYSAGSNQPQHF	TGTGCCAGCAGTTACTCTGCAGGGAGCAATCAGCCCCAGCATTTT
.	TRBV28	TRBD2	TRBJ2-7	CASSSGTSGRSHEQYF	TGTGCCAGCAGTTCCGGGACTAGCGGGAGGTCCCACGAGCAGTACTTC
.	TRBV19	TRBD1	TRBJ1-2	CASIRTGMDGYTF	TGTGCCAGTATTCGGACAGGGATGGATGGCTACACCTTC
.	TRBV5-6	.	TRBJ1-4	CASTLREKLFF	TGTGCCAGCACCCTCCGGGAAAAACTGTTTTTT
.	TRBV6-5	TRBD1	TRBJ1-2	CASSLQQGNYGYTF	TGTGCCAGCAGCCTTCAACAGGGGAACTATGGCTACACCTTC
once	TRBV11-2	.	TRBJ2-3	CASSSPGGAQRTDTQYF	TGTGCCAGCAGCTCCCCCGGGGGAGCGCAGCGCACAGATACGCAGTATTTT
.	TRBV21-1	.	TRBJ2-2	CAGGREGTGELFF	TGTGCCGGAGGGCGGGAGGGCACCGGGGAGCTGTTTTTT
once	TRBV11-1	.	TRBJ2-5	CASSGTDQETQYF	TGTGCCAGCAGCGGGACTGACCAAGAGACCCAGTACTTC
.	TRBV2	.	TRBJ1-1	CASSEGGRGTEAFF	TGTGCCAGCAGTGAAGGGGGCAGGGGCACTGAAGCTTTCTTT
once	TRBV7-9	TRBD2	TRBJ2-2	CASSLERDYLTGELFF	TGTGCCAGCAGCTTAGAACGGGACTACCTCACCGGGGAGCTGTTTTTT
.	TRBV20-1	TRBD2	TRBJ2-5	CSASRADLGLAGNKETQYF	TGCAGTGCTAGTCGGGCAGACCTTGGACTAGCGGGAAACAAAGAGACCCAGTACTTC
.	TRBV11-3	TRBD2	TRBJ2-1	CASTASGFLGVSNEQFF	TGTGCCAGCACGGCTAGCGGGTTCCTAGGGGTTTCAAATGAGCAGTTCTTC
.	TRBV9	.	TRBJ1-5	CASSVGPGSWAQHF	TGTGCCAGCAGCGTAGGGCCAGGGTCTTGGGCCCAGCATTTT
.	TRBV28	TRBD1	TRBJ1-6	CASRRTGHNSPLHF	TGTGCCAGCAGACGGACAGGGCATAATTCACCCCTCCACTTT
.	TRBV28	TRBD1	TRBJ1-1	CASSIGGQGSYTEAFF	TGTGCCAGCAGCATCGGCGGACAGGGGTCGTACACTGAAGCTTTCTTT
once	TRBV30	TRBD2	TRBJ2-1	CAWSVGGSSYNEQFF	TGTGCCTGGAGTGTAGGCGGGAGCTCCTACAATGAGCAGTTCTTC
.	TRBV7-2	TRBD1	TRBJ2-3	CASSLASRVGTGVDTQYF	TGTGCCAGCAGCTTAGCCAGTCGGGTCGGGACAGGGGTAGATACGCAGTATTTT
.	TRBV29-1	TRBD2	TRBJ2-1	CSVQGLAGAPEQFF	TGCAGCGTTCAGGGACTAGCGGGAGCGCCTGAGCAGTTCTTC
.	TRBV24-1	TRBD2	TRBJ2-3	CATSDGLAGFTDTQYF	TGTGCCACCAGTGATGGTCTAGCGGGGTTCACAGATACGCAGTATTTT
.	TRBV4-3	.	TRBJ1-6	CASSQGGGGNSPLHF	TGCGCCAGCAGCCAAGGAGGGGGTGGAAATTCACCCCTCCACTTT
few	TRBV7-9	TRBD1	TRBJ2-5	CASSSTGTAQETQYF	TGTGCCAGCAGCTCGACCGGGACAGCTCAAGAGACCCAGTACTTC
few	TRBV5-4	TRBD2	TRBJ2-1	CASSLGREPYNEQFF	TGTGCCAGCAGCTTGGGGCGGGAGCCCTACAATGAGCAGTTCTTC
.	TRBV2	TRBD1	TRBJ2-2	CATTGGSTGELFF	TGTGCCACGACAGGGGGGAGCACCGGGGAGCTGTTTTTT
.	TRBV19	TRBD1	TRBJ1-4	CASSPRGAEKLFF	TGTGCCAGTAGTCCCAGGGGGGCTGAAAAACTGTTTTTT
.	TRBV19	.	TRBJ2-7	CASSRTEAYEQYF	TGTGCCAGTAGTCGGACGGAGGCCTACGAGCAGTACTTC
.	TRBV7-3	TRBD2	TRBJ2-3	CASSSGLAGEGTDTQYF	TGTGCCAGCAGCTCCGGACTAGCGGGAGAGGGCACAGATACGCAGTATTTT
.	TRBV9	.	TRBJ2-7	CASSVGPGGSYEQYF	TGTGCCAGCAGCGTAGGTCCAGGGGGGAGCTACGAGCAGTACTTC
.	TRBV5-1	.	TRBJ1-5	CASSLGTADSNQPQHF	TGCGCCAGCAGCTTGGGAACAGCTGATAGCAATCAGCCCCAGCATTTT
.	TRBV5-4	.	TRBJ2-1	CATMNGNEQFF	TGTGCCACTATGAACGGGAATGAGCAGTTCTTC
.	TRBV6-2/TRBV6-3	TRBD1	TRBJ1-5	CASSRQGSQPQHF	TGTGCCAGCAGTCGACAGGGGAGTCAGCCCCAGCATTTT
.	TRBV6-6	.	TRBJ1-1	CASKAGNTEAFF	TGTGCCAGCAAGGCAGGGAACACTGAAGCTTTCTTT
.	TRBV6-6	.	TRBJ1-1	CASIRGGGTNTEAFF	TGTGCCAGCATCCGAGGGGGAGGGACGAACACTGAAGCTTTCTTT
.	TRBV6-1	.	TRBJ1-1	CASSYPGNTEAFF	TGTGCCAGCAGTTATCCGGGTAACACTGAAGCTTTCTTT
once	TRBV19	TRBD2	TRBJ2-7	CASSALAGSYEQYF	TGTGCCAGTAGTGCACTAGCGGGAAGTTACGAGCAGTACTTC
once	TRBV3-1/TRBV3-2	.	TRBJ2-1	CASSLPTDSYNEQFF	TGTGCCAGCAGTCTCCCCACAGACTCCTACAATGAGCAGTTCTTC
.	TRBV6-5	.	TRBJ1-2	CASSPQTVRGGYTF	TGTGCCAGCAGTCCGCAGACCGTCCGGGGTGGCTACACCTTC
.	TRBV18	TRBD1	TRBJ1-2	CASSRQGNGYTF	TGTGCCAGCTCAAGACAGGGAAATGGCTACACCTTC
.	TRBV19	.	TRBJ2-3	CASSIRSSEVPDTQYF	TGTGCCAGTAGTATACGGTCTAGCGAGGTCCCAGATACGCAGTATTTT
.	TRBV30	.	TRBJ1-5	CAWSGYNQPQHF	TGTGCCTGGAGTGGCTACAATCAGCCCCAGCATTTT
once	TRBV19	TRBD2	TRBJ2-7	CASSIRLAGDEQYF	TGTGCCAGTAGTATCCGACTAGCGGGAGACGAGCAGTACTTC
once	TRBV19	TRBD2	TRBJ2-3	CASSPTSGSADTQYF	TGTGCCAGTAGTCCTACTAGCGGGAGTGCAGATACGCAGTATTTT
once	TRBV5-1	.	TRBJ2-2	CASSSGTVAGELFF	TGCGCCAGCAGCTCCGGAACAGTGGCCGGGGAGCTGTTTTTT
.	TRBV28	.	TRBJ2-7	CASSAKVLRPYEQYF	TGTGCCAGCAGCGCAAAAGTCCTGAGGCCCTACGAGCAGTACTTC
.	TRBV12-3/TRBV12-4	.	TRBJ2-7	CASSDTASYEQYF	TGTGCCAGCAGCGACACTGCCTCCTACGAGCAGTACTTC
.	TRBV21-1	.	TRBJ2-1	CASSKDLGGEGYFYNEQFF	TGTGCCAGCAGCAAAGATCTCGGGGGAGAGGGTTATTTTTACAATGAGCAGTTCTTC
.	TRBV19	.	TRBJ2-7	CASSIDSGAYEQYF	TGTGCCAGTAGTATAGATTCAGGGGCCTACGAGCAGTACTTC
.	TRBV7-2	.	TRBJ1-6	CASSLGVAGGNSPLHF	TGTGCCAGCAGCTTAGGTGTAGCAGGCGGGAATTCACCCCTCCACTTT